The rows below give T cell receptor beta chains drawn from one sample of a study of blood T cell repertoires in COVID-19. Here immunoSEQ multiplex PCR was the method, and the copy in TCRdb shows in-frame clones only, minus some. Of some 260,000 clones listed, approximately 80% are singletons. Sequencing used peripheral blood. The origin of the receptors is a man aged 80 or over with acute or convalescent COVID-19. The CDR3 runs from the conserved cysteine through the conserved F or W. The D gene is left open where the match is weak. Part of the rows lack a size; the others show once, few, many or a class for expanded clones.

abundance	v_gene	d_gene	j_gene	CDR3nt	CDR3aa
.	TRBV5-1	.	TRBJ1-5	TGCGCCAGCAGCTTGGGAGGCAGGGGATCGAGGCAGCCCCAGCATTTT	CASSLGGRGSRQPQHF
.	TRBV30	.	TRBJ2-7	TGTGCCTGGAGTGTAGAGCTCTCCTACGAGCAGTACTTC	CAWSVELSYEQYF
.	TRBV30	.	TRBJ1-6	TGTGCCTCCTCAGGGGACGGCAATTCACCCCTCCACTTT	CASSGDGNSPLHF
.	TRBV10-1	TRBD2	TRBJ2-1	TGCGCCAGCAGTGAGTCGAGCGGGGGGTACAATGAGCAGTTCTTC	CASSESSGGYNEQFF
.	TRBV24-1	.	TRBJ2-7	TGTGCCACCAGTGATTTGACTAGCAGGGCGGACGAGCAGTACTTC	CATSDLTSRADEQYF
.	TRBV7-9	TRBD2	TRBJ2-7	TGTGCCAGCAGGGGACTAGCGGGTTCCTACGAGCAGTACTTC	CASRGLAGSYEQYF
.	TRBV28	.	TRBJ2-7	TGTGCCAGCAGCCGCCCGAGTACCTCCTACGAGCAGTACTTC	CASSRPSTSYEQYF
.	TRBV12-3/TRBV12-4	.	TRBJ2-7	TGTGCCAGCCGACGGACTGGGACTGTGGAGCAGTACTTC	CASRRTGTVEQYF
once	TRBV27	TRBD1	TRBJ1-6	TGTGCCAGCAGTCTGGGACAGGGGGGATCCTTAATAACTTCACCCCTCCACTTT	CASSLGQGGSLITSPLHF
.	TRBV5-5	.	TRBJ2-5	TGTGCCAGCAGCTTAAGTGTAGCGGCACGCCAAGAGACCCAGTACTTC	CASSLSVAARQETQYF
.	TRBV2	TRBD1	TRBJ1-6	TGTGCCAGCAGAGGACAGGGTAATTCACCCCTCCACTTT	CASRGQGNSPLHF
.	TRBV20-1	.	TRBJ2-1	TGCAGTGCACGGGGGACTGATCTATTCTTC	CSARGTDLFF
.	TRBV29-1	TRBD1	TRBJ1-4	TGCAGCGCCAGGGGGACAGGAATTAATGAAAAACTGTTTTTT	CSARGTGINEKLFF
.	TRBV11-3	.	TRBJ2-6	TGTGCCAGCAGCCGGGGTGGCGGCTCTGGGGCCAACGTCCTGACTTTC	CASSRGGGSGANVLTF
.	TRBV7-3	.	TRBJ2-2	TGTGCCAGCAGCTCTTTGGGGCCCGGGGAGCTGTTTTTT	CASSSLGPGELFF
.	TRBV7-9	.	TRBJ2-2	TGTGCCAGCAGCTTTCTAGAGGTTACCGGGGAGCTGTTTTTT	CASSFLEVTGELFF
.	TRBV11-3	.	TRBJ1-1	TGTGCCAGCAGCCCAAACCCCGGGGACAAAGCTTTCTTT	CASSPNPGDKAFF
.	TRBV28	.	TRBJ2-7	TGTGCCAGCAGTTTAGGATGGGACAAGCAGTACTTC	CASSLGWDKQYF
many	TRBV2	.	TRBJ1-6	TGTGCCAGCAGACGCAGAAGCTCCTATAATTCACCCCTCCACTTT	CASRRRSSYNSPLHF
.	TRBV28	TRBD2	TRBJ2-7	TGTGCCAGCAGCCCGGGCGGGGGTTCCTCCTACGAGCAGTACTTC	CASSPGGGSSYEQYF
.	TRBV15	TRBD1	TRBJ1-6	TGTGCCACCAGCAGGATGGGGATGGTAGGGACAGGAAATTCACCCCTCCACTTT	CATSRMGMVGTGNSPLHF
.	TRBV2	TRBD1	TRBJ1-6	TGTGCCAGCAGGGGACAGGGTGGACCCCTCCACTTT	CASRGQGGPLHF
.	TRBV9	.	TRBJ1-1	TGTGCCAGCAGCGCGGAGGGGCGGAACACTGAAGCTTTCTTT	CASSAEGRNTEAFF
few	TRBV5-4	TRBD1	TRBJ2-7	TGTGCCAGCAGCTCCCGACAGGGGGCTTACTACGAGCAGTACTTC	CASSSRQGAYYEQYF
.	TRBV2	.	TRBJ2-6	TGTGCCAGCAGTGAGGAGGTTTCTGGGGCCAACGTCCTGACTTTC	CASSEEVSGANVLTF
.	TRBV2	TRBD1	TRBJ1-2	TGTGCCAGCAGTAACAGGGGTGGCTACACCTTC	CASSNRGGYTF
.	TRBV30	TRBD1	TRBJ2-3	TGTGCCTGGAGTACAGGGGCGCTCACAGATACGCAGTATTTT	CAWSTGALTDTQYF
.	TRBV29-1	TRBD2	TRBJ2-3	TGCAGCGTTAGGACTAGCGGGAGGGTCTCAGATACGCAGTATTTT	CSVRTSGRVSDTQYF
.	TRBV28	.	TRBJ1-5	TGTGCCAGCAGTTCCCAGGGTAACAAACATTTT	CASSSQGNKHF
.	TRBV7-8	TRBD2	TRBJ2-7	TGTGCCAGCAGCTCGGGACTAGCGGGGGGGCCGAAGGAGCAGTACTTC	CASSSGLAGGPKEQYF
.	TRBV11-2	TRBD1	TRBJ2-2	TGTGCCAGCAGCTATGGACAGGGACGTGAGGAGCTGTTTTTT	CASSYGQGREELFF
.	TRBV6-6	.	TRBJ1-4	TGTGCCAGCAGTCTCCGACAGTCTGCAACTAATGAAAAACTGTTTTTT	CASSLRQSATNEKLFF
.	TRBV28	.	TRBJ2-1	TGTGCCAGCAGTTTAGGGCAGCTATACTCCTACAATGAGCAGTTCTTC	CASSLGQLYSYNEQFF
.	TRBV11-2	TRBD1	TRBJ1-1	TGTGCCAGCCGCTGGGGCAGGGGGCGAGGTGCATCTGAAGCTTTCTTT	CASRWGRGRGASEAFF
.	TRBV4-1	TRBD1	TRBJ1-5	TGCGCCAGCAGCCAGAGTACAGGGGAGCGGTTGCAGCCCCAGCATTTT	CASSQSTGERLQPQHF
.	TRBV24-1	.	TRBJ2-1	TGTGCCACCTCTGAGGGCCGAAGACCTACATACAATGAGCAGTTCTTC	CATSEGRRPTYNEQFF
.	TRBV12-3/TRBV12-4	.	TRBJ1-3	TGTGTCAGCACCCCTACTGGAAACACCATATATTTT	CVSTPTGNTIYF
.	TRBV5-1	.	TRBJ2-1	TGCGCCAGCAGTCGGAGGGACGACAATCTAAGATACAATGAGCAGTTCTTC	CASSRRDDNLRYNEQFF
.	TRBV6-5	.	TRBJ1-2	TGTGCCAGCAGTTACTCCAGGGGCCGGGGCTACACCTTC	CASSYSRGRGYTF
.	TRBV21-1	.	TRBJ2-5	TGTGCCAGCAGCACCTACAGGGACCCGCAAGAGACCCAGTACTTC	CASSTYRDPQETQYF
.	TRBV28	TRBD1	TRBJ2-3	TGTGCCAGCAGTCCTCTCGGACAGGCGGCAGATACGCAGTATTTT	CASSPLGQAADTQYF
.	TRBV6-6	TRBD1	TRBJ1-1	TGTGCCAGCAGTACAGGGGCGGCTGAAGCTTTCTTT	CASSTGAAEAFF
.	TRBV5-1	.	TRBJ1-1	TGCGCCAGCAGCCGGGGAGGGAACACTGAAGCTTTCTTT	CASSRGGNTEAFF
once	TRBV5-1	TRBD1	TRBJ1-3	TGCGCCAGCACCCAGGGGGACTCTGGAAACACCATATATTTT	CASTQGDSGNTIYF
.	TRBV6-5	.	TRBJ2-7	TGTGCCAGCAGTCCCGGGGGACGGTCCTACGAGCAGTACTTC	CASSPGGRSYEQYF
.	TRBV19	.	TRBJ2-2	TGTGCCAGTACCCCCGCCGGGACGAACACCGGGGAGCTGTTTTTT	CASTPAGTNTGELFF
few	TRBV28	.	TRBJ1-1	TGTGCCAGCAGAGGAGGGGAGTTGAACACTGAAGCTTTCTTT	CASRGGELNTEAFF
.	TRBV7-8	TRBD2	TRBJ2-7	TGTGCCAGCAGCGCTCTCGGGCGGGGGGGCGGACAGTGGCAGTACTTC	CASSALGRGGGQWQYF
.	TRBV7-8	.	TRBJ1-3	TGTGCCAGCAGCCCCAACAGTTTGAGCTCTGGAAACACCATATATTTT	CASSPNSLSSGNTIYF